This T cell receptor beta chain was recorded in a study of T cells after yellow fever vaccination. This clonotype was recorded many times. No antigen is known for it. Points from the study as a whole: Clones that expanded after primary vaccination mostly reappeared after the booster (just over 95% CD4, roughly 87% CD8).

Germline CDR1 and CDR2: MNHEY and SVGEGT. Trimming took off 6 bases at V and 4 bases at J, with 23 bases between the two ends. The CDR3 length is 17 residues. Template switching by 5'RACE produced TCR cDNA, adding a universal primer site and UMIs. Using its own MiXCR run on the 5' RACE reads, TCRdb lists one record per CDR3 protein. The sample has around 310,000 distinct CDR3 sequences, 3.5% to 4.5% seen once. The clonotype was recovered from a man between 18 and 29 years old who received the YFV17D yellow fever vaccine. Sequenced material: PBMCs, taken 15 days after the yellow fever booster vaccination. The chain carries TRBV6-2 or TRBV6-3 and TRBJ2-3; D is tentatively TRBD1 or TRBD2 (5 bases each). The CDR3 spells CASRPRDGGFRADTQYF. Here the CDR3 DNA reads TGTGCCAGCAGACCCCGGGACGGCGGATTTAGGGCAGATACGCAGTATTTT.